The 4 T cell receptor beta chains presented below share a single source sample, sequenced in a study of PD-1 blockade in classical Hodgkin lymphoma. The method was immunoSEQ multiplex PCR; TCRdb's version includes in-frame clones alone and lacks a portion of them. The sample comprises about 35,000 clones, approximately 90% of which are singletons, and about 0.22% rests with the top ten. Indicated time point: newly diagnosed, previously untreated cHL patient sample. Purified CD4+ T cells were obtained from thawed PBMCs through magnetic negative selection. Sequencing was done on a sample of CD4+ T cells from blood. The receptor set was obtained from a human donor with classical Hodgkin lymphoma.

The genes are TRBV6-1 and TRBJ2-7; 10 bases align to TRBD2. CDR1 is MNHNS and CDR2 is SASEGT in the germline V gene. The V gene end was trimmed by 3 bases and the J gene end by 13 bases; junction bases not matched to a gene: 9. The CDR3 has 13 residues. The CDR3 reads CASSERLAGVFYF. CDR3 coding DNA: TGTGCCAGCAGTGAGAGGCTAGCGGGGGTTTTTTACTTC.

The chain is built from TRBV18 and TRBJ1-2, with no clear D. Trimming pared 5 bases from V and 8 bases from J, leaving 9 bases between. The germline V gene encodes CDR1 KGHSH and CDR2 LQKENI. The CDR3 is made up of 11 amino acids. CDR3 protein: CASSGREGYTF. The CDR3 nucleotides are TGTGCCAGCTCAGGGAGAGAAGGCTACACCTTC.

The rearrangement uses TRBV5-6 and TRBJ1-4; D may be TRBD1 (6 bases). Germline values: CDR1 SGHDT, CDR2 YYEEEE. The CDR3 is 14 residues long. V dropped 1 base and J dropped 8 bases, with 12 bases sitting between them. The CDR3 region has the DNA TGTGCCAGCAGCTTGTTGGCAGGGGTGGAAAAACTGTTTTTT. Its protein product is CASSLLAGVEKLFF.

Notes on this clone: The junction shows a germline mismatch at one end, possibly a read error. The CDR3 region has the DNA TGTGCCAGCAGCTTAAGAGTACTAAGGAACGCCGGGGAGCTGTTTTTT. Protein product: CASSLRVLRNAGELFF. The J gene is TRBJ2-2, the V gene TRBV7-8; D gene uncertain. Germline CDR1 reads SGHVS; CDR2 reads FQNEAQ. This CDR3 contains 16 residues.